These T cell receptor beta chains were read from a single sample in a study of shared clonotypes between healthy human individuals. Assay: immunoSEQ multiplex PCR; the TCRdb copy retains only in-frame clones and omits some. This table holds approximately 2.4 million clones, about 94% found once. Sequenced material: naive CD4+ T cells sorted from blood. The receptor source for this set is a man aged 18 to 30 in good health. CDR3s include the opening cysteine and the closing phenylalanine or tryptophan. The D gene is left open where the match is weak. Where a row states a size, it is once, few, many or the class of an expanded clone; other rows omit it.

J gene,D gene,V gene,clone size,CDR3 length,CDR3 DNA,CDR3 protein
TRBJ2-7,TRBD2,TRBV7-9,NA,16,TGTGCCAGCAGTTTACCTAGCGGAGAAACTTACTACGAGCAGTACTTC,CASSLPSGETYYEQYF
TRBJ1-5,NA,TRBV6-1,NA,14,TGTGCCAGCAGTGAAGGGCCAGTCTATCAGCCCCAGCATTTT,CASSEGPVYQPQHF
TRBJ1-2,TRBD1,TRBV5-1,NA,14,TGCGCCAGCAGCTTGGAAGGACAGGGGAGTGGCTACACCTTC,CASSLEGQGSGYTF
TRBJ2-2,TRBD2,TRBV10-3,NA,14,TGTGCCATCACTCGGGGGGCGAACACCGGGGAGCTGTTTTTT,CAITRGANTGELFF
TRBJ1-1,TRBD1,TRBV27,NA,16,TGTGCCAGCAGTCTAAGGGGACAGGGAGCCCCCACTGAAGCTTTCTTT,CASSLRGQGAPTEAFF
TRBJ2-7,NA,TRBV15,NA,15,TGTGCCACCAGCCGGGAGGGAGGGGGCCTGTACGAGCAGTACTTC,CATSREGGGLYEQYF
TRBJ2-5,TRBD1,TRBV5-1,NA,16,TGCGCCAGCAGCTGGGGACAGGGGCGCAGGGTCGAGACCCAGTACTTC,CASSWGQGRRVETQYF
TRBJ1-1,NA,TRBV5-1,NA,14,TGCGCCAGCAGCCAAACAGGACAGAACACTGAAGCTTTCTTT,CASSQTGQNTEAFF
TRBJ2-7,TRBD2,TRBV5-4,NA,14,TGTGCCAGCAGCTTGAGTAGCGGGAGCTACGAGCAGTACTTC,CASSLSSGSYEQYF
TRBJ2-3,TRBD1,TRBV7-2,NA,17,TGTGCCAGCAGCTTAGCGGGGACAGGGGGCCTCACAGATACGCAGTATTTT,CASSLAGTGGLTDTQYF
TRBJ1-2,NA,TRBV5-4,NA,13,TGTGCCAGCAGCTTGACGAGGGGGGATGGCTACACCTTC,CASSLTRGDGYTF
TRBJ2-5,NA,TRBV5-1,NA,16,TGCGCCAGCAGCTTGATAGGGGGGGCTTATCAAGAGACCCAGTACTTC,CASSLIGGAYQETQYF
TRBJ2-1,TRBD2,TRBV2,NA,14,TGTGCCGGGACTAGGACTAGCGGGGGCAATGAGCAGTTCTTC,CAGTRTSGGNEQFF
TRBJ2-7,NA,TRBV18,NA,11,TGTGCCAGCTCATCGACCTACGAGCAGTACTTC,CASSSTYEQYF
TRBJ1-6,NA,TRBV28,NA,14,TGTGCCAGCCGAACGGGGGGCGTCAATTCACCCCTCCACTTT,CASRTGGVNSPLHF
TRBJ2-3,TRBD2,TRBV5-4,NA,17,TGTGCCAGCAGCTTGGGGTACGGCGGGAGACTCACAGATACGCAGTATTTT,CASSLGYGGRLTDTQYF
TRBJ2-7,TRBD1,TRBV6-1,NA,14,TGTGCCATCAGTGAGGGACAGGGGAGCAACGAGCAGTACTTC,CAISEGQGSNEQYF
TRBJ2-7,NA,TRBV28,NA,14,TGTGCCAGCAGTTCCGGACGGAACTCCTACGAGCAGTACTTC,CASSSGRNSYEQYF
TRBJ2-5,TRBD1,TRBV4-1,NA,14,TGCGCCAGCAGCCATCTCGAGACAGGGGTCACCCAGTACTTC,CASSHLETGVTQYF
TRBJ1-3,TRBD1,TRBV9,NA,15,TGTGCCAGCAGCGGCCGGGACAGGGATCGAAACACCATATATTTT,CASSGRDRDRNTIYF
TRBJ2-7,NA,TRBV30,NA,14,TGTGCCTGGTCCGCCAAGGGGAATTCCTACGAGCAGTACTTC,CAWSAKGNSYEQYF
TRBJ2-3,TRBD2,TRBV7-9,NA,16,TGTGCCAGCAGCTCGTTCAGCGGGGCTAGCACAGATACGCAGTATTTT,CASSSFSGASTDTQYF
TRBJ2-7,NA,TRBV18,NA,14,TGTGCCAGCTCACCACCGAACAGGAACCACGAGCAGTACTTC,CASSPPNRNHEQYF
TRBJ2-3,TRBD2,TRBV11-1,NA,18,TGTGCCAGCAGCCCCAGGGGCGGGGGGGCCCCAATCACAGATACGCAGTATTTT,CASSPRGGGAPITDTQYF
TRBJ2-1,NA,TRBV7-6,NA,13,TGTGCCAGCAGCGGTGGGTCTCGGGATGAGCAGTTCTTC,CASSGGSRDEQFF
TRBJ1-6,NA,TRBV5-1,NA,15,TGCGCCAGCAGCGCTATGGGGGCCGATAATTCACCCCTCCACTTT,CASSAMGADNSPLHF
TRBJ1-1,NA,TRBV10-2,NA,14,TGCGCCAGCAGACCGGACCGATTGAACACTGAAGCTTTCTTT,CASRPDRLNTEAFF
TRBJ1-4,NA,TRBV30,NA,12,TGTGCCTGGGGACGGGCTTCTGAAAAACTGTTTTTT,CAWGRASEKLFF
TRBJ2-2,TRBD2,TRBV11-3,NA,17,TGTGCCAGCAGCCTCCGAGTAGCGGGATCGAGCACCGGGGAGCTGTTTTTT,CASSLRVAGSSTGELFF
TRBJ1-2,NA,TRBV7-2,NA,14,TGTGCCAGCAGCGAACAGGGTTTGGGATATGGCTACACCTTC,CASSEQGLGYGYTF
TRBJ1-6,NA,TRBV7-3,NA,16,TGTGCCAGCAGCCTTAATGGTGGCAGGGGAAATTCACCCCTCCACTTT,CASSLNGGRGNSPLHF
TRBJ2-3,NA,TRBV7-2,NA,12,TGTGCCAGCAGCTTAGGAGGGAAAGCGCAGTATTTT,CASSLGGKAQYF
TRBJ2-1,TRBD2,TRBV11-3,NA,15,TGTGCCAGCAGCTTAGCTAGCGGGGGGTACAATGAGCAGTTCTTC,CASSLASGGYNEQFF
TRBJ1-5,NA,TRBV19,NA,14,TGTGCCCCAGGAGGTCACAGGGCTGGTCAGCCCCAGCATTTT,CAPGGHRAGQPQHF
TRBJ1-1,NA,TRBV27,NA,14,TGTGCCAGCAGTCCGACAGAACCGAACACTGAAGCTTTCTTT,CASSPTEPNTEAFF
TRBJ1-1,NA,TRBV9,few,15,TGTGCCAGCAGCGTAGATGTGCGGGGGTACACTGAAGCTTTCTTT,CASSVDVRGYTEAFF
TRBJ2-7,NA,TRBV5-1,NA,15,TGCGCCAGCAGTTTGGACTCCACGAGCTCCTACGAGCAGTACTTC,CASSLDSTSSYEQYF
TRBJ2-2,NA,TRBV6-6,NA,15,TGTGCCAGCAGTTACCTGACAGGGAACACCGGGGAGCTGTTTTTT,CASSYLTGNTGELFF
TRBJ2-7,TRBD2,TRBV7-8,NA,15,TGTGCCAGCAGCTTAGGAAGCGGGAGGTTCAACGAGCAGTACTTC,CASSLGSGRFNEQYF
TRBJ2-1,NA,TRBV6-5,NA,12,TGTGCCAGCAGTTCTACAGCAAATGAGCAGTTCTTC,CASSSTANEQFF
TRBJ2-4,NA,TRBV29-1,NA,12,TGCAGCGTTGAAGAGGGTACGAACATTCAGTACTTC,CSVEEGTNIQYF
TRBJ2-7,TRBD1,TRBV18,NA,17,TGTGCCAGCTCACCAAGCCGTGGGACAGGGGGCTCCTACGAGCAGTACTTC,CASSPSRGTGGSYEQYF